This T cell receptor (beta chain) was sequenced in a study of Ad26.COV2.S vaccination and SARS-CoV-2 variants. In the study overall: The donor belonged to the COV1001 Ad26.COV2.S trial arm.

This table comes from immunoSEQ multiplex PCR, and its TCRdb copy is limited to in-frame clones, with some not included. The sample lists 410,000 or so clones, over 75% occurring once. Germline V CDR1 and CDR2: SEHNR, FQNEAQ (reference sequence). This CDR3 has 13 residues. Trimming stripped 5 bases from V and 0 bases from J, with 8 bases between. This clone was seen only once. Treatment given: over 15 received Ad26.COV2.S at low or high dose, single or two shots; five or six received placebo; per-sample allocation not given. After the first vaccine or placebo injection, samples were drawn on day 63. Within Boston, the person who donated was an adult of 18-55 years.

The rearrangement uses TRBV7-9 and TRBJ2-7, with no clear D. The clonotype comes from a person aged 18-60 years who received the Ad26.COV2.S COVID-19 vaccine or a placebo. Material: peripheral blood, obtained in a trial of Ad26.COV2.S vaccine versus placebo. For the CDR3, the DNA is TGTGCCAGCAGCCCCCCCTCCTCCTACGAGCAGTACTTC. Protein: CASSPPSSYEQYF.